The 8 T cell receptor beta chains below all came from one sample that was sequenced in a study of CD8 T cells in Susac syndrome. After extraction with the RNeasy kit, roughly 0.5 to 1 ug of the RNA was reverse transcribed using random hexamers. TCRdb reanalysed the immunoSEQ multiplex PCR reads using MiXCR and keeps one entry per CDR3 protein. The sample lists about 73,000 distinct CDR3 sequences; approximately 94% were seen once. The specimen was CD8+ T cells from PBMCs. These TCRs come from a human donor with multiple sclerosis.

DNA of the CDR3: TGTGCCAGCAGCCCCGGACTAGCGGGGAACTACGAGCAGTACTTC. This translates into CASSPGLAGNYEQYF. The V call is TRBV11-2, the J call TRBJ2-7; 12 bases are shared with TRBD2. Germline V CDR1 and CDR2: SGHAT, FQNNGV. The CDR3 loop spans 15 amino acids. With V trimmed by 5 bases and J by 3 bases, 5 bases remained unmatched.

The V and J genes are TRBV4-3 and TRBJ1-2; D remains unclear. The V gene lost 1 base and the J gene lost 0 bases, with 6 bases spanning the gap. Germline V lookup: CDR1 LGHNA, CDR2 YSLEER. The CDR3 covers 14 residues. CDR3 sequence: CASSQVGSNYGYTF. In nucleotides, the CDR3 is TGCGCCAGCAGCCAAGTTGGGTCTAACTATGGCTACACCTTC.

The chain links TRBV7-9 to TRBJ2-7, with 9 bases lining up with TRBD2. This CDR3 is 14 amino acids long. The germline gives CDR1 SEHNR, CDR2 FQNEAQ (reference sequence). J lost 4 bases, V lost 1 base, and 2 bases had no gene match. CDR3 bases: TGTGCCAGCAGCTTAGGCGGGAGGGTTTACGAGCAGTACTTC. The encoded protein is CASSLGGRVYEQYF. Combining the CDR3 with reference TRBV7-9 and TRBJ2-7 gives the whole variable domain DTGVSQNPRHKITKRGQNVTFRCDPISEHNRLYWYRQTLGQGPEFLTYFQNEAQLEKSRLLSDRFSAERPKGSFSTLEIQRTEQGDSAMYLCASSLGGRVYEQYFGPGTRLTVT.

This chain joins TRBV27 and TRBJ1-2; possible D gene TRBD1, 5 bases. The CDR3 is made up of 14 amino acids. CDR1 and CDR2 (germline): MNHEY, SMNVEV (reference sequence). V was cut by 2 bases and J by 5 bases, with 12 bases left in between. CDR3 sequence reads: CASSLNQGTYGYTF. CDR3 in DNA: TGTGCCAGCAGTTTAAACCAAGGGACTTATGGCTACACCTTC.

This chain uses TRBV7-9 with TRBJ2-4; weak D call: TRBD1 (5 bases). The ends were cut back, 5 bases at V and 7 bases at J, with 15 bases in the middle. Germline V gene data show CDR1 as SEHNR and CDR2 as FQNEAQ (reference sequence). This CDR3 is built from 14 residues. In nucleotides, the CDR3 is TGTGCCAGCAGCCCCGATCCAGGGTACAACATTCAGTACTTC. Its translation is CASSPDPGYNIQYF. The variable domain in full, with the rest retrieved from reference TRBV7-9 and TRBJ2-4, is DTGVSQNPRHKITKRGQNVTFRCDPISEHNRLYWYRQTLGQGPEFLTYFQNEAQLEKSRLLSDRFSAERPKGSFSTLEIQRTEQGDSAMYLCASSPDPGYNIQYFGAGTRLSVL.

In DNA, the CDR3 is TGTGCCTGGGTTAGAGTGTGGGGGGACACTGAAGCTTTCTTT. Amino acids: CAWVRVWGDTEAFF. The V call is TRBV30, the J call TRBJ1-1; TRBD1 might be the D (5 bases). The CDR3 loop spans 14 amino acids. Germline loops: CDR1 GTSNPN, CDR2 SVGIG (reference sequence). The V end was cut by 5 bases, the J end by 3 bases, with 16 bases between.

The genes are TRBV7-2 and TRBJ1-1; TRBD1 aligns across 9 bases. V trimming: 1 base; J trimming: 1 base; junction bases outside the gene matches: 7. The CDR3 runs to 17 residues. Looked up from germline, CDR1 is SGHTA and CDR2 is FQGNSA. Written as DNA, the CDR3 is TGTGCCAGCAGCTTAGTCACAGGGGGCCTGCAGAACACTGAAGCTTTCTTT. Its translation: CASSLVTGGLQNTEAFF.

The V call is TRBV4-1, the J call TRBJ2-5; 8 bases map to TRBD1. Germline V gives CDR1 MGHRA, CDR2 YSYEKL. The J segment lost 4 bases and the V segment lost 3 bases, leaving 7 bases of the junction unmatched. The CDR3 is made up of 15 amino acids. This chain's CDR3 is CASSHLDRAGETQYF. The CDR3 region has the DNA TGCGCCAGCAGCCACTTGGACAGGGCCGGAGAGACCCAGTACTTC.